These T cell receptor beta chains were read from a single sample in a study of shared clonotypes between healthy human individuals. The repertoire was sequenced with immunoSEQ multiplex PCR; TCRdb's copy has only in-frame clones and lacks some. This table holds some 87,000 clones, 60% to 70% found once. Sequenced: memory CD8+ T cells sorted from blood. These receptors were obtained from a man under 40 in good health. The CDR3 runs from the conserved cysteine through the conserved F or W. A D gene is named only where the DNA matches it firmly. Clone size is not always given. Where it is, it says once, few, many or a class for expanded clones.

d_gene: .
v_gene: TRBV5-4
abundance: .
j_gene: TRBJ1-1
CDR3aa: CASNPGGAAAYTEAFF
CDR3nt: TGTGCCAGCAACCCCGGCGGGGCGGCGGCGTACACTGAAGCTTTCTTT

d_gene: .
v_gene: TRBV19
abundance: .
j_gene: TRBJ2-2
CDR3aa: CATYDLDTGELFF
CDR3nt: TGTGCCACTTACGACCTAGACACCGGGGAGCTGTTTTTT

d_gene: .
v_gene: TRBV6-5
abundance: once
j_gene: TRBJ2-7
CDR3aa: CASSDEVHEQYF
CDR3nt: TGTGCCAGCAGTGATGAGGTCCACGAGCAGTACTTC

d_gene: TRBD2
v_gene: TRBV5-1
abundance: .
j_gene: TRBJ2-7
CDR3aa: CASSLAPGGDYEQYF
CDR3nt: TGCGCCAGCAGCTTGGCCCCGGGGGGAGACTACGAGCAGTACTTC

d_gene: TRBD2
v_gene: TRBV7-3
abundance: .
j_gene: TRBJ2-1
CDR3aa: CASSLRTSGLNEQFF
CDR3nt: TGTGCCAGCAGCTTGCGGACTAGCGGACTCAATGAGCAGTTCTTC

d_gene: TRBD1
v_gene: TRBV9
abundance: many
j_gene: TRBJ1-2
CDR3aa: CASSPGQGPNGYTF
CDR3nt: TGTGCCAGCAGCCCCGGACAGGGGCCAAATGGCTACACCTTC

d_gene: .
v_gene: TRBV5-4
abundance: .
j_gene: TRBJ2-3
CDR3aa: CASSLGRSTDTQYF
CDR3nt: TGTGCCAGCAGCTTGGGTAGAAGCACAGATACGCAGTATTTT

d_gene: TRBD2
v_gene: TRBV9
abundance: .
j_gene: TRBJ2-2
CDR3aa: CASSPGLAGKGTGELFF
CDR3nt: TGTGCCAGCAGCCCAGGACTAGCGGGAAAGGGAACCGGGGAGCTGTTTTTT

d_gene: .
v_gene: TRBV28
abundance: few
j_gene: TRBJ2-7
CDR3aa: CASSLEGGDEQYF
CDR3nt: TGTGCCAGCAGCCTCGAGGGGGGGGACGAGCAGTACTTC

d_gene: .
v_gene: TRBV6-6
abundance: once
j_gene: TRBJ2-1
CDR3aa: CASSFKHLNNEQFF
CDR3nt: TGTGCCAGCAGTTTCAAGCACCTTAACAATGAGCAGTTCTTC

d_gene: .
v_gene: TRBV14
abundance: .
j_gene: TRBJ2-5
CDR3aa: CASSPRVQETQYF
CDR3nt: TGTGCCAGCAGCCCGAGAGTCCAAGAGACCCAGTACTTC

d_gene: .
v_gene: TRBV5-1
abundance: .
j_gene: TRBJ2-5
CDR3aa: CASSPTSQETQYF
CDR3nt: TGCGCCAGCAGCCCTACTAGTCAAGAGACCCAGTACTTC

d_gene: .
v_gene: TRBV25-1
abundance: .
j_gene: TRBJ1-5
CDR3aa: CASSEGGGGNQPQHF
CDR3nt: TGTGCCAGCAGTGAAGGAGGGGGTGGCAATCAGCCCCAGCATTTT

d_gene: TRBD2
v_gene: TRBV19
abundance: once
j_gene: TRBJ2-4
CDR3aa: CASSIGGTNLNIQYF
CDR3nt: TGTGCCAGTAGTATAGGTGGGACTAACCTGAACATTCAGTACTTC

d_gene: .
v_gene: TRBV6-5
abundance: .
j_gene: TRBJ2-7
CDR3aa: CASSYFADSYEQYF
CDR3nt: TGTGCCAGCAGTTACTTTGCAGACTCCTACGAGCAGTACTTC

d_gene: TRBD1
v_gene: TRBV2
abundance: .
j_gene: TRBJ1-2
CDR3aa: CASREGAGDYGYTF
CDR3nt: TGTGCCAGCAGAGAGGGGGCCGGTGACTATGGCTACACCTTC

d_gene: .
v_gene: TRBV27
abundance: .
j_gene: TRBJ2-2
CDR3aa: CASSLQLVTGELFF
CDR3nt: TGTGCCAGCAGTTTACAACTCGTCACCGGGGAGCTGTTTTTT

d_gene: TRBD2
v_gene: TRBV30
abundance: .
j_gene: TRBJ2-3
CDR3aa: CAWRVGGRTDTQYF
CDR3nt: TGTGCCTGGAGGGTAGGCGGGAGGACAGATACGCAGTATTTT

d_gene: .
v_gene: TRBV19
abundance: .
j_gene: TRBJ2-3
CDR3aa: CASSISPPRFTDTQYF
CDR3nt: TGTGCCAGTAGTATATCGCCGCCCAGATTCACAGATACGCAGTATTTT

d_gene: .
v_gene: TRBV28
abundance: .
j_gene: TRBJ2-5
CDR3aa: CASSSQETQYF
CDR3nt: TGTGCCAGCAGTTCTCAAGAGACCCAGTACTTC

d_gene: .
v_gene: TRBV7-9
abundance: .
j_gene: TRBJ2-3
CDR3aa: CASSLLSASTDTQYF
CDR3nt: TGTGCCAGCTCCCTTTTATCGGCTAGCACAGATACGCAGTATTTT

d_gene: TRBD2
v_gene: TRBV6-5
abundance: many
j_gene: TRBJ2-1
CDR3aa: CASSNGAGGYEQFF
CDR3nt: TGTGCCAGCAGTAATGGGGCGGGAGGGTATGAGCAGTTCTTC

d_gene: .
v_gene: TRBV18
abundance: .
j_gene: TRBJ1-2
CDR3aa: CASSSGGVGGYTF
CDR3nt: TGTGCCAGCTCATCCGGAGGGGTTGGCGGCTACACCTTC

d_gene: .
v_gene: TRBV27
abundance: .
j_gene: TRBJ2-1
CDR3aa: CASSPTVGGGGHNEQFF
CDR3nt: TGTGCCAGCAGTCCCACGGTAGGGGGAGGGGGACACAATGAGCAGTTCTTC

d_gene: TRBD2
v_gene: TRBV28
abundance: .
j_gene: TRBJ2-1
CDR3aa: CASSLAGGYNEQFF
CDR3nt: TGTGCCAGCAGTTTAGCGGGAGGGTACAATGAGCAGTTCTTC

d_gene: TRBD1
v_gene: TRBV7-9
abundance: .
j_gene: TRBJ1-1
CDR3aa: CASSRRVGQGATEAFF
CDR3nt: TGTGCCAGCAGCCGACGGGTGGGACAGGGAGCCACTGAAGCTTTCTTT

d_gene: TRBD2
v_gene: TRBV4-1
abundance: .
j_gene: TRBJ2-1
CDR3aa: CASSQLPGGRSYNEQFF
CDR3nt: TGCGCCAGCAGCCAACTACCCGGGGGGAGGTCCTACAATGAGCAGTTCTTC

d_gene: .
v_gene: TRBV10-3
abundance: .
j_gene: TRBJ2-2
CDR3aa: CAISVGQILTNTGELFF
CDR3nt: TGTGCCATCAGTGTTGGCCAAATACTCACTAACACCGGGGAGCTGTTTTTT

d_gene: .
v_gene: TRBV9
abundance: .
j_gene: TRBJ2-3
CDR3aa: CASSVDGASLWDTQYF
CDR3nt: TGTGCCAGCAGCGTAGACGGCGCCTCTCTCTGGGATACGCAGTATTTT

d_gene: .
v_gene: TRBV27
abundance: .
j_gene: TRBJ2-7
CDR3aa: CASSSWEGAYEQYF
CDR3nt: TGTGCCAGCAGCTCCTGGGAGGGGGCTTACGAGCAGTACTTC

d_gene: .
v_gene: TRBV11-2
abundance: few
j_gene: TRBJ2-7
CDR3aa: CASSLVGDNSYEQYF
CDR3nt: TGTGCCAGCAGCTTAGTCGGGGACAATTCCTACGAGCAGTACTTC

d_gene: .
v_gene: TRBV2
abundance: .
j_gene: TRBJ2-7
CDR3aa: CAYSRRASSYEQYF
CDR3nt: TGTGCTTACAGCAGAAGGGCCAGCTCCTACGAGCAGTACTTC

d_gene: TRBD2
v_gene: TRBV5-1
abundance: .
j_gene: TRBJ2-3
CDR3aa: CASSLGLAASTDTQYF
CDR3nt: TGCGCCAGCAGCTTGGGGCTAGCGGCTAGCACAGATACGCAGTATTTT

d_gene: .
v_gene: TRBV21-1
abundance: once
j_gene: TRBJ2-7
CDR3aa: CASSKARYRRGLSYEQYF
CDR3nt: TGTGCCAGCAGCAAAGCCCGCTACAGGAGGGGCCTATCCTACGAGCAGTACTTC

d_gene: .
v_gene: TRBV7-6
abundance: .
j_gene: TRBJ2-7
CDR3aa: CASSLVGGLANEQYF
CDR3nt: TGTGCCAGCAGCTTAGTAGGCGGCCTAGCGAACGAGCAGTACTTC

d_gene: TRBD1
v_gene: TRBV29-1
abundance: few
j_gene: TRBJ2-3
CDR3aa: CSVENRGADTQYF
CDR3nt: TGCAGCGTTGAAAACAGGGGTGCAGATACGCAGTATTTT

d_gene: .
v_gene: TRBV9
abundance: .
j_gene: TRBJ2-7
CDR3aa: CASSHGARGREDEQYF
CDR3nt: TGTGCCAGCAGCCATGGGGCGCGGGGAAGAGAGGACGAGCAGTACTTC

d_gene: .
v_gene: TRBV7-9
abundance: many
j_gene: TRBJ2-3
CDR3aa: CASSPRVRGDTQYF
CDR3nt: TGTGCCAGCAGCCCCAGGGTCCGGGGAGATACGCAGTATTTT

d_gene: .
v_gene: TRBV12-5
abundance: .
j_gene: TRBJ2-3
CDR3aa: CASGQEGSTDTQYF
CDR3nt: TGTGCTAGTGGCCAGGAGGGATCCACAGATACGCAGTATTTT